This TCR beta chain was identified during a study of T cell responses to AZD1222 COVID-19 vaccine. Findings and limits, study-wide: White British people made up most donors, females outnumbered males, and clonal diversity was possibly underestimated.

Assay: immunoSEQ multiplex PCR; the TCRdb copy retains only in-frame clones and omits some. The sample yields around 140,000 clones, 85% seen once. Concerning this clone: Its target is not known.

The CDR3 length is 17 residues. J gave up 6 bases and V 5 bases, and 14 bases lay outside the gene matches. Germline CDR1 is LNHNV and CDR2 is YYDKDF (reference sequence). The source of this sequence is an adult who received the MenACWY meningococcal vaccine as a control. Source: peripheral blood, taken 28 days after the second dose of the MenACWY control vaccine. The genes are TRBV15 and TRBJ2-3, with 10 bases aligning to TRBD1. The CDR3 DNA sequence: TGTGCCACCAGCCTCTATACCGGGACAGGGGAAGGGGATACGCAGTATTTT. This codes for CATSLYTGTGEGDTQYF.